This TCR beta chain was sequenced during a study of T cell responses to AZD1222 COVID-19 vaccine. Study results and caveats: The study identified only six AZD1222 recipients as seropositive at baseline. Across the whole spike, CD4 TCRs peaked at regions 160-218 and 743-854.

Samples with a second dose at about 4 or about 12 weeks were pooled together. Germline CDR1 is SQVTM and CDR2 is ANQGSEA. This CDR3 spans 12 amino acids. The ends were cut back, 6 bases at V and 6 bases at J, with 12 bases in the middle. Measured with immunoSEQ multiplex PCR; TCRdb has only the in-frame clones, and not every one. The sample holds around 87,000 clones, around 87% seen once. Notes on this clone: Its antigen is not identified.

The sample in question was peripheral blood, obtained 28 days after the second AZD1222 dose. The chain uses TRBV29-1 and TRBJ2-1; D might be TRBD2 (5 bases). The TCR sequence derives from an adult who received the AZD1222 COVID-19 vaccine. The CDR3 is CSVVGVSNEQFF. CDR3 DNA sequence: TGCAGCGTAGTCGGGGTAAGCAATGAGCAGTTCTTC.